This T cell receptor (beta chain) was captured by sequencing in a study of shared clonotypes between healthy human individuals. As regards this clone: No antigen is known for it.

Findings of the study overall: All-four-donor shared clonotypes had higher generation probabilities than non-shared clonotypes did.

TCRdb keeps only in-frame clones here, not all; method: immunoSEQ multiplex PCR. The profile shows 2 million to 2.5 million clones, 85% to 95% of them singletons. The CDR3 is made up of 12 amino acids. V lost 0 bases and J lost 9, with 6 bases in between. From germline, CDR1 is SGHTA and CDR2 FQGTGA. The V and J genes are TRBV7-3 and TRBJ2-4; a weak D match, TRBD1 (6 bases). This TCR was recovered from a man between 18 and 35 years old in good health. Some clones in this sample may be carry-over from other donors' samples. Sequenced sample: naive CD4+ T cells from PBMCs. Subset denoted: CD45RA+ positively selected. The CDR3 reads CASSLTGGIQYF. The CDR3 nucleotides read TGTGCCAGCAGCTTAACAGGGGGCATTCAGTACTTC.